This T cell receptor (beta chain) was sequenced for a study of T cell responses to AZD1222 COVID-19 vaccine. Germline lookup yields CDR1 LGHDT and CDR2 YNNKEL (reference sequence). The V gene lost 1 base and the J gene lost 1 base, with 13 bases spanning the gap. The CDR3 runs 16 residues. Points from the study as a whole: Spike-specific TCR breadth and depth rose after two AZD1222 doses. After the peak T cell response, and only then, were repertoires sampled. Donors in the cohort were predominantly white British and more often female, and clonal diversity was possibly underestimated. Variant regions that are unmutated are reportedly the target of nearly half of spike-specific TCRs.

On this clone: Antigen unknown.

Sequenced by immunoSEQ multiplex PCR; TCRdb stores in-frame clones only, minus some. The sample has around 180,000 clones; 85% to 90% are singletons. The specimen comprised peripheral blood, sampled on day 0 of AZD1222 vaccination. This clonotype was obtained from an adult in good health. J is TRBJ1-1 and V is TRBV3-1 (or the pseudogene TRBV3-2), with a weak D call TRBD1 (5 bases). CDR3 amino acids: CASSQARGGRNTEAFF. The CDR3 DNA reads TGTGCCAGCAGCCAAGCGAGGGGCGGGAGGAACACTGAAGCTTTCTTT.